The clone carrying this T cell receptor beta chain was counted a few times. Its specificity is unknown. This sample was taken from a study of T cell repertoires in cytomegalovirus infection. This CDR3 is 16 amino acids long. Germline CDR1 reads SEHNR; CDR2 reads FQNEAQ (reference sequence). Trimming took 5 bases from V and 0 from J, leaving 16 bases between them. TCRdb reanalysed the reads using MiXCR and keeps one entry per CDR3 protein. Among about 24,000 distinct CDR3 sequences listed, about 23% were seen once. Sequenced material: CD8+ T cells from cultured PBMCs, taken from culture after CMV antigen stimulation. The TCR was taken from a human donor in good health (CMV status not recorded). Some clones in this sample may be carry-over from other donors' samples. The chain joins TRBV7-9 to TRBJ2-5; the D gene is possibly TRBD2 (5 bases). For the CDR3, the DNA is TGTGCCAGCAGCCTTCAGACTTCGGGGTACCAAGAGACCCAGTACTTC. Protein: CASSLQTSGYQETQYF.